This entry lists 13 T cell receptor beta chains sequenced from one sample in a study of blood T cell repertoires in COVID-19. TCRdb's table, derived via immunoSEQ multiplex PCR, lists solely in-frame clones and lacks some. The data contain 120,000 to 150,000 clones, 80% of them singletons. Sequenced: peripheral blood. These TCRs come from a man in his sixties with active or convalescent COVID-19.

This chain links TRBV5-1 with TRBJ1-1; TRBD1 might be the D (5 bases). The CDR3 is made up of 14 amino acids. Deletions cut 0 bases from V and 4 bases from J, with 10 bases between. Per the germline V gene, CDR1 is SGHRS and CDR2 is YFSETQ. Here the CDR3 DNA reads TGCGCCAGCAGCTTGGCCGCAGGGCCCACTGAAGCTTTCTTT. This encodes CASSLAAGPTEAFF.

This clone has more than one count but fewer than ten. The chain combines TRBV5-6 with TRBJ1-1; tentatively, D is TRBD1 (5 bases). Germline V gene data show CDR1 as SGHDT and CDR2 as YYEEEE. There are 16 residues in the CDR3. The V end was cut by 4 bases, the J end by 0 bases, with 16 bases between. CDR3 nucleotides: TGTGCCAGCAGCACCTACGGGCGGGGGATGAACACTGAAGCTTTCTTT. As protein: CASSTYGRGMNTEAFF.

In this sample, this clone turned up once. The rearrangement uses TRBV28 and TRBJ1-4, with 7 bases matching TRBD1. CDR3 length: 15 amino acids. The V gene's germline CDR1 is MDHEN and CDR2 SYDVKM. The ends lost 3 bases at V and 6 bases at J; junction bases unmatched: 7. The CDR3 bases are TGTGCCAGCAGTTTCCAACAGGGGATGTATGAAAAACTGTTTTTT. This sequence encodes CASSFQQGMYEKLFF.

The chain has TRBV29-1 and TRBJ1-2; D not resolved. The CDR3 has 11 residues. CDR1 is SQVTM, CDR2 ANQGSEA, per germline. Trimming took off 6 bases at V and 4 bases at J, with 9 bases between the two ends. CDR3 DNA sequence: TGCAGCGTCCATGACACCTATGGCTACACCTTC. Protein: CSVHDTYGYTF. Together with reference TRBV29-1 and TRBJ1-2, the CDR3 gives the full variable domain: SAVISQKPSRDICQRGTSLTIQCQVDSQVTMMFWYRQQPGQSLTLIATANQGSEATYESGFVIDKFPISRPNLTFSTLTVSNMSPEDSSIYLCSVHDTYGYTFGSGTRLTVV.

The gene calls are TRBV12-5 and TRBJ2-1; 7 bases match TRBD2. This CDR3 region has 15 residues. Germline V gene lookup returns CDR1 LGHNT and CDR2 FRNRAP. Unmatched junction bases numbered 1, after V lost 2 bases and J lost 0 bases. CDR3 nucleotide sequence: TGTGCTAGTGGTTTGAAGCGGGACTCCTACAATGAGCAGTTCTTC. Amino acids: CASGLKRDSYNEQFF. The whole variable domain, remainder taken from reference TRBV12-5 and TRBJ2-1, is DARVTQTPRHKVTEMGQEVTMRCQPILGHNTVFWYRQTMMQGLELLAYFRNRAPLDDSGMPKDRFSAEMPDATLATLKIQPSEPRDSAVYFCASGLKRDSYNEQFFGPGTRLTVL.

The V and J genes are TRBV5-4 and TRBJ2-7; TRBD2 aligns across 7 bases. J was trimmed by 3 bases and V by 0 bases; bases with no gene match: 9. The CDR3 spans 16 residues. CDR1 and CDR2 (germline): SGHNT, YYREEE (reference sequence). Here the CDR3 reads CASSLEWAGEGYEQYF. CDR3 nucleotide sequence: TGTGCCAGCAGCTTGGAGTGGGCGGGAGAAGGCTACGAGCAGTACTTC.

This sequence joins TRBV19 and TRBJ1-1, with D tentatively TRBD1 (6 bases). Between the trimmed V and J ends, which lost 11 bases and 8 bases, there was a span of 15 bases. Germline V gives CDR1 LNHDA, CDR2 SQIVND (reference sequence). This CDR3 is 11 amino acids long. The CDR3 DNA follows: TGTGCCTCCACCCCCGGGACAGAAGCTTTCTTT. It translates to CASTPGTEAFF.

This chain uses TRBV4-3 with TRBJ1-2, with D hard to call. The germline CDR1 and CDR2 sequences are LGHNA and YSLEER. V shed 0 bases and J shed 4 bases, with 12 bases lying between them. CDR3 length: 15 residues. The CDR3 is CASSQDLEPIYGYTF. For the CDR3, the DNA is TGCGCCAGCAGCCAAGATCTTGAGCCTATCTATGGCTACACCTTC.

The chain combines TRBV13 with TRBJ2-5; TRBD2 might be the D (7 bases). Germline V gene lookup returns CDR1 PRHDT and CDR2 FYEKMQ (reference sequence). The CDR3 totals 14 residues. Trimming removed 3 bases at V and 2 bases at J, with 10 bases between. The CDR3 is CASSLGGTQETQYF. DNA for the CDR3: TGTGCCAGCAGCTTGGGAGGGACACAAGAGACCCAGTACTTC.

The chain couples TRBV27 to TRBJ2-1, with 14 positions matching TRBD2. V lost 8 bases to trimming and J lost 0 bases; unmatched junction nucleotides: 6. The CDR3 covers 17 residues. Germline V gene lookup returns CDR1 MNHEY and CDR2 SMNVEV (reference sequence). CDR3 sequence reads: CASARTSGRFSYNEQFF. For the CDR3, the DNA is TGTGCCAGCGCCCGGACTAGCGGGAGGTTCTCCTACAATGAGCAGTTCTTC.

The DNA for the CDR3 is TGTGCCTGGCTACCGGGACTAACCTCGGCCGGGGAGCTGTTTTTT. The encoded protein is CAWLPGLTSAGELFF. This chain connects TRBV30 to TRBJ2-2; 7 bases match TRBD2. Germline CDR1 reads GTSNPN; CDR2 reads SVGIG (reference sequence). The length of the CDR3 is 15 residues. V lost 5 bases to trimming and J lost 6 bases; unmatched junction nucleotides: 12.

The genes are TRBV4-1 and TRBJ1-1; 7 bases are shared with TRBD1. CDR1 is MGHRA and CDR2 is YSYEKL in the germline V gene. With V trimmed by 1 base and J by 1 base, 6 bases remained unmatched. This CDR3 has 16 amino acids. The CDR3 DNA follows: TGCGCCAGCAGCCAAGCCCCGGGACAGCAGAACACTGAAGCTTTCTTT. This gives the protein CASSQAPGQQNTEAFF.

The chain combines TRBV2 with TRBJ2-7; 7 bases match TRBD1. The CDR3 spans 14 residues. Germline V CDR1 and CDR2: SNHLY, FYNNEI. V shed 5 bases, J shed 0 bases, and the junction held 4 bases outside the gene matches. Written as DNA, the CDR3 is TGTGCCAGCAGTAAACAGGGGCTCTCCTACGAGCAGTACTTC. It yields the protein CASSKQGLSYEQYF. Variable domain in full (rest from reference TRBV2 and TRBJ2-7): EPEVTQTPSHQVTQMGQEVILRCVPISNHLYFYWYRQILGQKVEFLVSFYNNEISEKSEIFDDQFSVERPDGSNFTLKIRSTKLEDSAMYFCASSKQGLSYEQYFGPGTRLTVT.